The rows below give T cell receptor beta chains drawn from one sample of a study of T cell responses to AZD1222 COVID-19 vaccine. Assay used: immunoSEQ multiplex PCR; TCRdb lists only in-frame clones, some missing. The sample has some 130,000 clones; approximately 91% are singletons. Sequenced material: peripheral blood, taken on day 0 of AZD1222 vaccination. Receptors were obtained from an adult in good health. CDR3s leave out the opening cysteine and the closing phenylalanine or tryptophan. Expanded clones are given a class, and other clones once, few, many or no size at all.

v_call	j_call	clone_size	cdr3_aa
TRBV4-2	TRBJ1-5	-	ASSQEGRKAGEFWPQH
TRBV5-1	TRBJ2-3	-	ASFRLAGDTDTQY
TRBV11-2	TRBJ1-1	-	ASSLAVNTEAF
TRBV7-3	TRBJ2-1	-	ASSLHQDNEQF
TRBV6-5	TRBJ1-5	-	ASSSRQAEQPQH
TRBV9	TRBJ1-3	-	ASSTSGTTSGNTIY
TRBV9	TRBJ1-1	-	ASSVLTGGTEAF
TRBV25-1	TRBJ1-4	once	ASGWTGDGEKLF
TRBV9	TRBJ1-2	few	ASSVVENYGYT
TRBV7-9	TRBJ1-2	-	ASSLTVAGQNGYT
TRBV6-5	TRBJ1-2	-	ASRTGLEGYT
TRBV2	TRBJ2-2	-	ASLGVGELF
TRBV18	TRBJ1-1	-	ASSLDTPGTGRAF
TRBV5-8	TRBJ1-1	-	ASPGPGDTEAF
TRBV27	TRBJ2-3	-	ASSLAVGTATDTQY
TRBV7-9	TRBJ1-2	few	ASSAHHRGGYT
TRBV5-1	TRBJ2-7	-	ASSPIVAAGTGYEQY
TRBV3-1/TRBV3-2	TRBJ2-1	once	ASSQVGRYEQF
TRBV4-2	TRBJ2-5	few	ASSQLPGPKETQY
TRBV19	TRBJ1-2	-	ASSIDLEFGEGYT
TRBV27	TRBJ1-6	-	ASRPTGPYNSPLH
TRBV5-1	TRBJ1-2	-	ASSVKPGQGSYGYT
TRBV13	TRBJ1-2	-	ASSPTQAVYGYT
TRBV5-1	TRBJ2-3	-	ASSKLAGETDTQY
TRBV18	TRBJ2-2	-	ASSPLWGIKNTGELF
TRBV18	TRBJ1-2	-	ASSPPGKGSDGYT
TRBV11-3	TRBJ2-2	-	ASTKGGGSSTGELF
TRBV6-2/TRBV6-3	TRBJ1-1	-	ASSYGGIGGRMGTEAF
TRBV12-5	TRBJ1-2	-	ASGLGSNYGYT
TRBV5-1	TRBJ1-2	-	ASSESNYGYT
TRBV6-5	TRBJ2-3	-	ASTLGRVSTDTQY
TRBV3-1/TRBV3-2	TRBJ1-5	-	ASIVPRPPRGQPQH
TRBV21-1	TRBJ1-1	-	ASSRRDSDEYTEAF
TRBV7-2	TRBJ1-1	-	ASSFSVEAF
TRBV5-1	TRBJ1-1	-	ASAQGLETEAF
TRBV24-1	TRBJ1-5	-	ATSESGWGQPQH
TRBV15	TRBJ2-3	-	ATAFLPGRAGTDTQY
TRBV10-3	TRBJ1-6	-	ASHVGGVDSPLH
TRBV29-1	TRBJ2-5	-	SVESGSGWQETQY
TRBV6-4	TRBJ1-4	-	ASSGVGGANEKLF
TRBV3-1/TRBV3-2	TRBJ1-1	-	ASSQAPQDVSRT
TRBV4-1	TRBJ1-2	-	ASSQDDAGVGYT
TRBV7-6	TRBJ2-2	-	ASSTKDEYSPGELF
TRBV28	TRBJ1-2	-	ASSPNRGRIYSVYGYT
TRBV2	TRBJ1-5	many	ASTLWSSNQPQH
TRBV4-2	TRBJ1-2	-	ASSQNGVWGLRGYT
TRBV19	TRBJ2-1	-	ASSTGLAGATLSYNEQF
TRBV6-5	TRBJ1-1	-	ASSSLRGGSSEAF
TRBV5-1	TRBJ2-2	-	ASSLGPQGGDTGELF
TRBV2	TRBJ1-1	once	ASTRTGRGDTEAF
TRBV5-4	TRBJ1-2	-	ASSLSATRGTSLRGYGYT
TRBV9	TRBJ1-5	once	ASSVKDRTGLLSNQPQH
TRBV29-1	TRBJ2-7	-	SIGSEPLEQY
TRBV6-5	TRBJ1-4	-	ASTMTSINEKLF
TRBV4-1	TRBJ1-6	once	ASSPGVRSPLH
TRBV6-1	TRBJ2-3	-	ASSDRATDTQY
TRBV7-9	TRBJ1-3	-	ASSGPSRRNTIY